Below are 5 T cell receptor beta chains sequenced from a single sample in a study of CD8 T cells in Susac syndrome. Random hexamers were used to reverse transcribe roughly 0.45 to 1 ug of RNA. TCRdb itself ran the immunoSEQ multiplex PCR reads through MiXCR, one entry per CDR3 protein. Of 90,000 or so distinct CDR3 sequences in the sample, over 85% were seen once. Material for sequencing was CD8+ T cells from PBMCs. The receptors here all came from a human donor in good health.

The chain employs TRBV6-5 and TRBJ2-7, with 10 bases lining up with TRBD2. With 6 bases clipped from V and 2 bases from J, the junction kept 4 bases outside the gene matches. The CDR3 covers 14 residues. Germline V gene sequence: CDR1 MNHEY, CDR2 SVGAGI. The CDR3 bases are TGTGCCAGCAGCGCTACTAGCGGGGCCTACGAGCAGTACTTC. Residues: CASSATSGAYEQYF.

The chain couples TRBV4-1 to TRBJ2-1, with D perhaps matching TRBD2 (5 bases). Trimming removed 3 bases at V and 4 bases at J, with 16 bases between. The V gene's germline CDR1 is MGHRA and CDR2 YSYEKL. The CDR3 has 16 amino acids. CDR3 residues: CASSQILAGRYNEQFF. The CDR3, as DNA: TGCGCCAGCAGCCAGATATTGGCGGGTAGATACAATGAGCAGTTCTTC.

The rearrangement links TRBV14 to TRBJ1-1, with D hard to call. Trimming removed 0 bases at V and 0 bases at J, with 11 bases between. The germline CDR1 and CDR2 sequences are SGHDN and FVKESK. This CDR3 is 16 amino acids long. CDR3 region: CASSQDGSSLNTEAFF. The CDR3 DNA follows: TGTGCCAGCAGCCAAGACGGCAGCAGTTTGAACACTGAAGCTTTCTTT.

The rearrangement joins TRBV7-2 to TRBJ2-7; TRBD2 aligns across 16 bases. Trimming removed 5 bases from V and 4 bases from J; junction bases left unmatched: 8. Per germline, CDR1 SGHTA and CDR2 FQGNSA. This CDR3 contains 17 residues. The CDR3 spells CASSPGLAGGPWYEQYF. CDR3 bases: TGTGCCAGCAGCCCGGGACTAGCGGGGGGGCCTTGGTACGAGCAGTACTTC.

The chain carries TRBV14 and TRBJ1-1; D uncertain. The germline gives CDR1 SGHDN, CDR2 FVKESK. Trimming stripped 8 bases from V and 0 bases from J, with 13 bases between. There are 14 residues in the CDR3. The CDR3 sequence: CASATGFMNTEAFF. Here the CDR3 DNA reads TGTGCCAGCGCGACGGGCTTCATGAACACTGAAGCTTTCTTT.